This paragraph covers one T cell receptor (beta chain) sequence. The data were taken from a study of preoperative IRX-2 immunotherapy in early breast cancer. Method: immunoSEQ multiplex PCR; TCRdb's copy keeps in-frame clones and lacks some. The sample shows fewer than 25,000 clones, roughly 90% of them seen only once. Trimming cost V 3 bases and J 5 bases, with 11 bases left between them. This CDR3 spans 14 amino acids. Germline CDR1 reads KGHSH; CDR2 reads LQKENI. This sample's treatment: preoperative locoregional IRX-2 cytokine immunotherapy. The chain employs TRBV18 and TRBJ2-1; possibly TRBD1 for D (6 bases). Sequenced material: tumor tissue, taken after IRX-2 immunotherapy. The TCR was taken from a human donor with breast cancer. The CDR3, as DNA: TGTGCCAGCTCACCGGGGGCGCAGGACAATGAGCAGTTCTTC. This encodes CASSPGAQDNEQFF. The variable domain in full, with the rest retrieved from reference TRBV18 and TRBJ2-1, is NAGVMQNPRHLVRRRGQEARLRCSPMKGHSHVYWYRQLPEEGLKFMVYLQKENIIDESGMPKERFSAEFPKEGPSILRIQQVVRGDSAAYFCASSPGAQDNEQFFGPGTRLTVL.